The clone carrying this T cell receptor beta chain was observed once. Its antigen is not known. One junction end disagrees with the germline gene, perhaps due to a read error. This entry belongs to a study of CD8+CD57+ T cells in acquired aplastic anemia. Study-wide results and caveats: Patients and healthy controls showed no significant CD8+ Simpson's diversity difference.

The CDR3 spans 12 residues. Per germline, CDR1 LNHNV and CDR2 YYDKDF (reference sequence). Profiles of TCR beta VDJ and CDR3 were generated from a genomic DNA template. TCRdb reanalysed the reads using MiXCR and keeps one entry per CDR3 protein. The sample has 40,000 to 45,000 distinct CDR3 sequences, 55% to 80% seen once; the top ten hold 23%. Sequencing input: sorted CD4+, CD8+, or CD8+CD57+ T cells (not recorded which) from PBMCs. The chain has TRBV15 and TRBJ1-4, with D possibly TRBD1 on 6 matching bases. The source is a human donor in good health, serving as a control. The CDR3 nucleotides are TGTGCCACCGGCAGGGGTACCGAAAAACTGTTTTTT. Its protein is CATGRGTEKLFF.